This T cell receptor (beta chain) was recorded in a study of blood T cell repertoires in COVID-19. Study as a whole: Sources were T cells, B-cell-depleted T cells, or PBMCs; the material itself was cDNA or gDNA.

Original processing methods: Estimation of nucleated cell counts was performed using reference gene primer amplification. TCRdb keeps only in-frame clones here, not all; method: immunoSEQ multiplex PCR. From that table come the V and J calls and clone size; the DNA was used to work out D and trimming. The sample has some 140,000 clones, 79% seen once; the top ten hold roughly 3.4%. The sequence derives from a man between 60 and 75 years old with acute or convalescent COVID-19. The sequenced sample consisted of peripheral blood.

The CDR3 nucleotides read TGTGCCAGCAGCTATGGCCTGAACTCCTACAATGAGCAGTTCTTC. It codes for CASSYGLNSYNEQFF. The rearrangement links TRBV7-2 to TRBJ2-1; D not resolved. The CDR3 has 15 amino acids. Germline V gene sequence: CDR1 SGHTA, CDR2 FQGNSA. Trimming took 4 bases from V and 0 from J, leaving 10 bases between them.